The next 10 T cell receptor beta chains were all read from a single sample in a study of beta chain features in type 1 diabetes. Study outcomes and limitations: TCRB CDR3s from Type 1 diabetes patients were moderately but significantly shorter in all four CD4+ subsets.

These receptors have no known antigen. TCRB transcripts that were expressed got sequenced, as all of the isolated RNA had been reverse transcribed. Clones were read by immunoSEQ multiplex PCR, and TCRdb kept only the in-frame ones, dropping some. The profile shows approximately 150,000 clones, about 13% of them singletons. What was sequenced was central memory CD4+ T cells from blood. Receptors originate from a young man with type 1 diabetes.

The chain joins TRBV11-2 to TRBJ1-6; D gene uncertain. The CDR3 runs 17 residues. V was cut by 3 bases and J by 0 bases, with 12 bases left in between. The V gene's germline CDR1 is SGHAT and CDR2 FQNNGV. CDR3 nucleotide sequence: TGTGCCAGCAGCTTGGCTGGGAAGAGCTCCTATAATTCACCCCTCCACTTT. Residues: CASSLAGKSSYNSPLHF.

On this clone: A much larger clonotype is one base distant, so this may be a read error. The chain recombines TRBV7-9 with TRBJ2-1; D gene ambiguous. With 2 bases removed from V and 5 bases from J, the gap between germline ends came to 1 base. This CDR3 is 11 amino acids long. Germline V gene sequence: CDR1 SEHNR, CDR2 FQNEAQ (reference sequence). The CDR3 nucleotides are TGTGCCAGCAGCTTAAACAATGAGCAGTTCTTC. Translated: CASSLNNEQFF.

The rearrangement joins TRBV5-1 to TRBJ2-1; D ambiguous. The ends were cut back, 3 bases at V and 0 bases at J, with 10 bases in the middle. The CDR3 has 15 amino acids. The V gene's germline CDR1 is SGHRS and CDR2 YFSETQ. CDR3 in DNA: TGCGCCAGCAGCTACAGCGTGAGCTCCTACAATGAGCAGTTCTTC. Its protein product is CASSYSVSSYNEQFF. Supplemented by reference TRBV5-1 and TRBJ2-1, the full variable domain reads KAGVTQTPRYLIKTRGQQVTLSCSPISGHRSVSWYQQTPGQGLQFLFEYFSETQRNKGNFPGRFSGRQFSNSRSEMNVSTLELGDSALYLCASSYSVSSYNEQFFGPGTRLTVL.

CDR3 nucleotides: TGCGCCAGCAGCTTGGCGACAGGCCGGAACACCGGGGAGCTGTTTTTT. Its protein product is CASSLATGRNTGELFF. This sequence joins TRBV5-1 and TRBJ2-2; tentatively, D is TRBD1 (6 bases). V was pared by 0 bases and J by 1 base, with 10 bases between. Germline V lookup: CDR1 SGHRS, CDR2 YFSETQ. This CDR3 has 16 amino acids.

This clone was counted between two and nine times. The chain combines TRBV7-2 with TRBJ2-3; 7 positions agree with TRBD2. After removal of 5 bases from V and 6 bases from J, the junction contained 8 bases not matched to a gene. There are 14 residues in the CDR3. Germline-derived CDR1 and CDR2 are SGHTA and FQGNSA. CDR3 loop: CASSETSPRDTQYF. DNA of the CDR3: TGTGCCAGCAGCGAGACTAGCCCCCGGGATACGCAGTATTTT. The full variable domain, with the rest looked up from reference TRBV7-2 and TRBJ2-3, is GAGVSQSPSNKVTEKGKDVELRCDPISGHTALYWYRQSLGQGLEFLIYFQGNSAPDKSGLPSDRFSAERTGGSVSTLTIQRTQQEDSAVYLCASSETSPRDTQYFGPGTRLTVL.

This clone was observed a handful of times. V usage is TRBV30 and J usage is TRBJ2-2, with D unresolved. Germline V lookup: CDR1 GTSNPN, CDR2 SVGIG (reference sequence). The CDR3 is 13 amino acids. Trimming pared 3 bases from V and 5 bases from J, leaving 10 bases between. In DNA, the CDR3 is TGTGCCTGGAGATCTATGGATACCGGGGAGCTGTTTTTT. This translates into CAWRSMDTGELFF.

The chain recombines TRBV14 with TRBJ2-7, with TRBD1 as a possible D gene (6 bases). The CDR3 runs 17 residues. Trimming shortened V by 0 bases and J by 0 bases, and 15 bases separated the two germline ends. Per germline, CDR1 SGHDN and CDR2 FVKESK. The DNA of the CDR3 is TGTGCCAGCAGCCAAGATCCAGGGAGACAGGCCTCCTACGAGCAGTACTTC. This translates into CASSQDPGRQASYEQYF.

On this clone: This may arise from a read error, as a much more abundant clone is one base away. Other DNA sequences in the sample encode the same CDR3. The genes are TRBV9 and TRBJ2-7; 8 bases fit TRBD2. This CDR3 region has 15 residues. Germline V CDR1 and CDR2: SGDLS, YYNGEE. After removal of 0 bases from V and 5 bases from J, the junction contained 7 bases not matched to a gene. The CDR3 here is CASSVAGGPLDEQYF. The DNA for the CDR3 is TGTGCCAGCAGCGTAGCGGGGGGGCCCCTCGACGAGCAGTACTTC.

The chain combines TRBV28 with TRBJ1-6; TRBD1 is a possible D gene (6 bases). Germline values: CDR1 MDHEN, CDR2 SYDVKM. This CDR3 has 14 residues. The germline V and J ends were trimmed by 10 bases and 7 bases, with 17 bases remaining between them. The CDR3: CAIEGGTGNSPLHF. CDR3 sequence (DNA): TGTGCCATAGAGGGGGGCACGGGGAATTCACCCCTCCACTTT.

This chain joins TRBV6-1 and TRBJ1-2; D is perhaps TRBD1 (5 bases). V shed 8 bases and J shed 8 bases, with 15 bases lying between them. The CDR3 has 12 amino acids. The germline V gene encodes CDR1 MNHNS and CDR2 SASEGT. CDR3 DNA sequence: TGTGCCAGCTTGCGCCAGGGTCGAGGCTACACCTTC. This gives the protein CASLRQGRGYTF.